This T cell receptor beta chain appears in the sequencing data of a study of control samples from healthy donors and cancer patients. The protocol was immunoSEQ multiplex PCR, while the TCRdb copy is restricted to in-frame clones and leaves out a portion. The table has around 170,000 clones, around 89% seen once. Looked up from germline, CDR1 is SGHRS and CDR2 is YFSETQ. V lost 1 base and J lost 1; bases outside the gene matches: 4. The CDR3 spans 16 residues. Sequenced material: blood. The source is a woman aged 45-65 years in good health. The V call is TRBV5-1, the J call TRBJ1-5; 8 nucleotides agree with TRBD1. The CDR3 sequence is CASSLYRGKSNQPQHF. Written as DNA, the CDR3 is TGCGCCAGCAGCTTGTACAGGGGGAAGAGCAATCAGCCCCAGCATTTT.